Here is one TCR beta chain with its context. This specimen comes from a study of blood T cell repertoires in COVID-19. Study context: COVID-19 samples, acute and convalescent, were from the United States, Italy and Spain. PBMCs, B-cell-depleted T cells, or T cells provided the cDNA or gDNA that made up the material.

Assay: immunoSEQ multiplex PCR; the TCRdb copy retains only in-frame clones and omits some. The sample includes 250,000 to 350,000 clones, roughly 90% of them seen just once. From germline, CDR1 is SNHLY and CDR2 FYNNEI. CDR3 length: 15 residues. The V and J ends lost 6 bases and 0 bases, in that order; junction bases with no gene match: 7. Specimen: peripheral blood. The genes are TRBV2 and TRBJ2-7, with 8 bases that match TRBD2. This TCR was recovered from a man between 18 and 29 years old who had recovered from COVID-19. The CDR3 region is CASRDQRGRSYEQYF. The CDR3 nucleotides are TGTGCCAGCAGGGATCAGCGGGGGCGCTCCTACGAGCAGTACTTC.